This TCR beta chain was profiled in a study of blood T cell repertoires in COVID-19. The overall study: PBMCs, B-cell-depleted T cells, or T cells were the source of the cDNA or gDNA that made up the material.

The CDR3 extends over 14 amino acids. V dropped 4 bases and J dropped 6; count of bases not matched to a gene: 8. CDR1 SEHNR and CDR2 FQNEAQ come from the germline V gene (reference sequence). Per the authors' pipeline: For nucleated cells, counts were estimated from reference gene primer amplification. Measured with immunoSEQ multiplex PCR; TCRdb has only the in-frame clones, and not every one. V and J calls and clone size are copied from that table; D and trimming were computed from the DNA. In the table there are 200,000 to 300,000 clones, 88% of which are singletons. The receptor comes from a woman in her twenties or thirties with acute or convalescent COVID-19. The chain uses TRBV7-9 and TRBJ1-2; 7 bases agree with TRBD1. Sequenced input: peripheral blood. The CDR3 DNA follows: TGTGCCAGCAGCTGGTTTGGGACAGCCGATGGCTACACCTTC. Translation: CASSWFGTADGYTF.